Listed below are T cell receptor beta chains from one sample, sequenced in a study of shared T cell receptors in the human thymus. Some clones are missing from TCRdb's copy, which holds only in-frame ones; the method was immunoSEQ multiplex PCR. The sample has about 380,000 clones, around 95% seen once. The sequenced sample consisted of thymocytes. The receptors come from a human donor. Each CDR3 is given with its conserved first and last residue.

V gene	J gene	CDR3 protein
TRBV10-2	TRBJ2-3	CASSESREPPRDTQYF
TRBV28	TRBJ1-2	CASSLSRSQYGYTF
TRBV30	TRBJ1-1	CAWSVQRGPGTEAFF
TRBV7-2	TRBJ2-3	CASSGGGTDTQYF
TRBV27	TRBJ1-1	CASSGDRGNTEAFF
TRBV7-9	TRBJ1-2	CASSQGQGNDGGYTF
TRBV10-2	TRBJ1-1	CATLDSQTLSPNTEAFF
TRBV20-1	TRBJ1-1	CTVRANEAFF
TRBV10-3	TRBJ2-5	CAISEGNPGQGQETQYF
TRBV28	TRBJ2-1	CASRSKEREVDEQFF
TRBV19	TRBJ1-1	CASSFRARQLNTEAFF
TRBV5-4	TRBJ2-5	CASSHGTEETQYF
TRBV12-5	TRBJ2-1	CASGTPGSGTPNEQFF
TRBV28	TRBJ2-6	CASNSQKRESGANVLTF
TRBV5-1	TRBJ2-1	CASSPGLAGGPYNEQFF
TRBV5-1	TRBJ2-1	CASSLAAGDYNEQFF
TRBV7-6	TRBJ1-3	CASSLRGRRNTIYF
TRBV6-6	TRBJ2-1	CASSRDRGLDNEQFF
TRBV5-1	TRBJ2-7	CASSPVTSRLARNYEQYF
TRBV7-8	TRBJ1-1	CASSSTLTGGFGYTEAFF
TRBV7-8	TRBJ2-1	CASSSKQGADNEQFF
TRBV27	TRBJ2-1	CASSLSSAGDEQFF
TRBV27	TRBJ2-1	CASSLPARTYNEQFF
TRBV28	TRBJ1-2	CASSIQGAWDGYTF
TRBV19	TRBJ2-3	CASSIRGDIADTDTQYF
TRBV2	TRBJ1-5	CASRSTDVNSNQPQHF
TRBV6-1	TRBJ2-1	CASSDTSGRGYEQFF
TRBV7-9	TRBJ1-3	CASSFRDRRSGNTIYF
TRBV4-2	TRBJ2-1	CASSQGNRAPKTRKQFF
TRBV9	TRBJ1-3	CASSEGTGGYSGNTIYF
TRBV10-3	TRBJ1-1	CAISAGKNTEAFF
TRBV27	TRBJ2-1	CASSFWGIDNEQFF
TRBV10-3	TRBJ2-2	CAPRIGPLGTPNTGELFF
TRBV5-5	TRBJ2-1	CASSPRTSGKGCEQFF
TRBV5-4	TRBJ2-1	CASSPDRTSGVNEQFF
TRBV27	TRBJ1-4	CASTSGTDATNEKLFF
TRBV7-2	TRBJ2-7	CASSLGTDFSYEQYF
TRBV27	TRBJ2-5	CASSLGVEETQYF